These T cell receptor beta chains were read from a single sample in a study of shared clonotypes between healthy human individuals. Some clones are missing from TCRdb's copy, which holds only in-frame ones; the method was immunoSEQ multiplex PCR. The data show some 1.5 million clones, 98% seen once. The sequenced material came from naive CD4+ T cells sorted from blood. The receptors were sampled from a young man in good health. Each CDR3 is given with its conserved first and last residue. Fields, in order: clone size, V gene, CDR3 length, D gene, J gene, CDR3 protein, CDR3 DNA. The D gene is left open where the match is weak. Some rows have no size entry. The others give once, few or many, or a class for an expanded clone.

>-|TRBV2|13|-|TRBJ2-1
CAILTSSNNEQFF
TGTGCCATTCTGACAAGCTCTAACAATGAGCAGTTCTTC
>-|TRBV19|15|-|TRBJ1-1
CASSPTPGANTEAFF
TGTGCCAGTAGTCCGACTCCGGGAGCAAACACTGAAGCTTTCTTT
>-|TRBV7-8|15|-|TRBJ2-7
CASSLVAGKLGEQYF
TGTGCCAGCAGCTTAGTAGCTGGGAAACTAGGAGAGCAGTACTTC
>-|TRBV9|13|TRBD2|TRBJ2-1
CASSETSGPEQFF
TGTGCCAGCAGCGAGACTAGCGGGCCTGAGCAGTTCTTC
>once|TRBV6-6|15|TRBD1|TRBJ2-5
CASSHRDRGQETQYF
TGTGCCAGCAGTCACCGGGACAGGGGGCAAGAGACCCAGTACTTC
>-|TRBV28|15|TRBD2|TRBJ2-5
CASRLGSGYQETQYF
TGTGCCAGCAGGTTAGGTAGCGGGTACCAAGAGACCCAGTACTTC
>-|TRBV5-1|19|TRBD2|TRBJ2-3
CASKPPGLAGRINTDTQYF
TGCGCCAGCAAGCCCCCGGGACTAGCGGGGAGGATTAACACAGATACGCAGTATTTT
>-|TRBV11-2|13|-|TRBJ2-5
CASSASRAETQYF
TGTGCCAGCAGCGCAAGTCGGGCGGAGACCCAGTACTTC
>-|TRBV13|14|TRBD2|TRBJ2-7
CASRRMGTSNEQYF
TGTGCCAGCAGGCGGATGGGGACTAGCAACGAGCAGTACTTC
>-|TRBV5-4|15|TRBD1|TRBJ2-7
CASSPGQGRIYEQYF
TGTGCCAGCAGCCCCGGACAGGGTAGGATCTACGAGCAGTACTTC
>-|TRBV10-3|12|-|TRBJ2-7
CAISVVGNEQYF
TGTGCCATCAGTGTTGTAGGCAACGAGCAGTACTTC
>-|TRBV5-1|16|TRBD1|TRBJ2-1
CASSFPDRSIYNEQFF
TGCGCCAGCAGCTTCCCGGACAGGTCGATATACAATGAGCAGTTCTTC
>-|TRBV7-3|13|-|TRBJ2-1
CASADFVDNEQFF
TGTGCCAGCGCCGACTTTGTGGACAATGAGCAGTTCTTC
>-|TRBV5-1|16|-|TRBJ2-7
CASSRNPGTTSGEQYF
TGCGCCAGCAGCCGAAACCCCGGGACCACCTCGGGCGAGCAGTACTTC
>-|TRBV5-6|17|TRBD2|TRBJ2-7
CASSLVKGLAGSYEQYF
TGTGCCAGCAGCTTAGTTAAGGGACTAGCGGGATCCTACGAGCAGTACTTC
>-|TRBV7-9|15|-|TRBJ2-1
CASSLVPSPHNEQFF
TGTGCCAGCAGCTTAGTCCCTTCGCCCCACAATGAGCAGTTCTTC
>-|TRBV11-3|13|-|TRBJ2-2
CASSLRQDGELFF
TGTGCCAGCAGCTTACGTCAGGACGGGGAGCTGTTTTTT
>-|TRBV28|11|-|TRBJ1-4
CASSFQGLLFF
TGTGCCAGCAGTTTCCAAGGACTACTGTTTTTT
>-|TRBV2|15|-|TRBJ1-3
CASSEARGSGNTIYF
TGTGCCAGCAGTGAAGCGAGAGGGTCTGGAAACACCATATATTTT
>-|TRBV7-2|17|-|TRBJ2-7
CASSYQRARAGSPEQYF
TGTGCCAGCAGCTACCAAAGAGCGAGGGCCGGAAGTCCCGAGCAGTACTTC
>-|TRBV19|14|TRBD1|TRBJ2-7
CASSLRDRDYEQYF
TGTGCCAGTAGTCTGAGGGACAGGGACTACGAGCAGTACTTC
>-|TRBV5-4|15|-|TRBJ2-1
CASTFDWSSYNEQFF
TGTGCCAGCACCTTCGACTGGAGCTCCTACAATGAGCAGTTCTTC
>-|TRBV28|13|-|TRBJ2-2
CASTGPNTGELFF
TGTGCCAGCACAGGGCCGAACACCGGGGAGCTGTTTTTT
>once|TRBV28|13|-|TRBJ1-2
CASSSGFDYGYTF
TGTGCCAGCAGTTCTGGTTTTGACTATGGCTACACCTTC
>-|TRBV7-3|15|-|TRBJ2-5
CASSLGATSGETQYF
TGTGCCAGCAGCTTAGGGGCGACATCCGGAGAGACCCAGTACTTC
>once|TRBV15|18|-|TRBJ1-3
CATSDIRGGFRTGNTIYF
TGTGCCACCAGCGATATAAGGGGGGGATTTCGGACTGGAAACACCATATATTTT
>-|TRBV5-1|13|-|TRBJ2-1
CASSFRIYNEQFF
TGCGCCAGCAGTTTCCGTATCTACAATGAGCAGTTCTTC
>-|TRBV7-6|17|TRBD2|TRBJ2-6
CASSLIAGGPGANVLTF
TGTGCCAGCAGCTTAATAGCGGGAGGGCCTGGGGCCAACGTCCTGACTTTC
>-|TRBV2|16|-|TRBJ2-4
CASSEPPDRYKNIQYF
TGTGCCAGCAGTGAACCACCCGACAGGTACAAAAACATTCAGTACTTC
>-|TRBV30|13|-|TRBJ1-1
CAWSWGLNTEAFF
TGTGCCTGGAGTTGGGGGCTGAACACTGAAGCTTTCTTT
>-|TRBV7-2|16|TRBD2|TRBJ2-1
CASSLGGGGVRYEQFF
TGTGCCAGCAGCTTAGGAGGCGGGGGGGTCAGGTATGAGCAGTTCTTC
>-|TRBV7-9|15|-|TRBJ1-4
CASRQGGDLNEKLFF
TGTGCCAGCAGACAGGGAGGAGATCTAAATGAAAAACTGTTTTTT
>-|TRBV5-1|20|TRBD2|TRBJ2-5
CASSSGTGAFTSGPQETQYF
TGCGCCAGCAGCTCCGGTACAGGGGCGTTTACTAGCGGGCCCCAAGAGACCCAGTACTTC
>-|TRBV18|14|TRBD1|TRBJ1-5
CASETQGGLTPQHF
TGTGCCAGCGAGACTCAGGGGGGACTAACGCCCCAGCATTTT
>-|TRBV5-8|12|-|TRBJ1-3
CASSSPGNTIYF
TGTGCCAGCAGCTCTCCAGGAAACACCATATATTTT
>-|TRBV5-6|16|-|TRBJ2-4
CASSLYDGLAKNIQYF
TGTGCCAGCAGCTTGTACGACGGACTAGCCAAAAACATTCAGTACTTC
>once|TRBV28|14|TRBD1|TRBJ1-2
CASSFSDRGSGYTF
TGTGCCAGCAGTTTCTCAGACAGGGGATCTGGCTACACCTTC
>-|TRBV5-6|13|-|TRBJ1-2
CASSTPAYYGYTF
TGTGCCAGCAGCACGCCGGCGTACTATGGCTACACCTTC
>-|TRBV5-4|19|-|TRBJ2-7
CASSRSVNRVGRENYEQYF
TGTGCCAGCAGCCGATCTGTGAACAGGGTTGGGCGGGAGAACTACGAGCAGTACTTC
>once|TRBV27|19|TRBD2|TRBJ2-3
CASSTSGGASTSGSYTQYF
TGTGCCAGCAGTACATCAGGGGGTGCGTCGACTAGCGGGAGCTATACGCAGTATTTT
>once|TRBV30|14|-|TRBJ1-5
CAWTRRGSNQPQHF
TGTGCCTGGACCAGGAGGGGGAGCAATCAGCCCCAGCATTTT
>-|TRBV27|14|-|TRBJ1-1
CASSFREGVSEAFF
TGTGCCAGCAGTTTCCGGGAGGGAGTCTCTGAAGCTTTCTTT
>once|TRBV7-9|17|-|TRBJ1-5
CASSLSPRGRGNQPQHF
TGTGCCAGCAGCCTCAGTCCCAGGGGTAGGGGCAATCAGCCCCAGCATTTT
>once|TRBV11-3|17|TRBD2|TRBJ2-1
CASSSWTSGSSYNEQFF
TGTGCCAGCAGCTCGTGGACTAGCGGGAGCTCCTACAATGAGCAGTTCTTC
>-|TRBV10-1|13|-|TRBJ2-7
CASSQGQSYEQYF
TGCGCCAGCAGCCAAGGACAGTCCTACGAGCAGTACTTC
>-|TRBV6-6|16|TRBD1|TRBJ1-2
CASSYRLTGGEDGYTF
TGTGCCAGCAGTTACCGCCTGACAGGGGGAGAGGATGGCTACACCTTC
>-|TRBV2|12|TRBD1|TRBJ2-7
CASSLTGGEQYF
TGTGCCAGCAGTTTGACAGGGGGCGAGCAGTACTTC
>few|TRBV5-4|11|-|TRBJ2-7
CASSSTYEQYF
TGTGCCAGCAGCTCCACCTACGAGCAGTACTTC
>-|TRBV19|16|TRBD2|TRBJ2-7
CASSTQPGLAGGKQYF
TGTGCCAGTAGTACCCAGCCGGGACTAGCGGGTGGTAAGCAGTACTTC
>-|TRBV7-9|15|-|TRBJ2-1
CASSFSWGAIDEQFF
TGTGCCAGCAGCTTCTCCTGGGGGGCCATCGATGAGCAGTTCTTC
>-|TRBV7-9|14|-|TRBJ1-2
CASSLVSGLGGYTF
TGTGCCAGCAGCTTAGTATCAGGGCTGGGTGGCTACACCTTC
>-|TRBV27|13|TRBD2|TRBJ2-7
CASRLADTYEQYF
TGTGCCAGCCGACTAGCGGACACCTACGAGCAGTACTTC
>-|TRBV19|14|-|TRBJ1-2
CASLSQAGAYGYTF
TGTGCCAGTCTAAGCCAAGCAGGTGCCTATGGCTACACCTTC
>-|TRBV7-6|18|-|TRBJ1-3
CASSLGQPGASSGNTIYF
TGTGCCAGCAGCTTAGGGCAACCGGGGGCGAGCTCTGGAAACACCATATATTTT
>-|TRBV9|17|TRBD2|TRBJ2-1
CASSRRLAPSSSSEQFF
TGTGCCAGCAGCCGTAGACTAGCGCCTTCTTCCTCCTCTGAGCAGTTCTTC